The source of this TCR beta chain is a study of spatial heterogeneity in lung cancer. Findings and limits, study-wide: In blood, ubiquitous expanded tumor TCRs appeared more at resection than follow-up.

This CDR3 spans 14 amino acids. Germline V lookup: CDR1 MGHDK, CDR2 SYGVNS. The V and J ends lost 7 bases and 6 bases, in that order; junction bases with no gene match: 9. As for time point: sample taken at primary tumor resection. Samples came from some 71 TRACERx patients with untreated early-stage lung cancer. Whole RNA was taken from tumor, nontumor lung or frozen PBMC; it was then sequenced unsorted. TCRdb analysed the 5' RACE reads with MiXCR anew, one entry per CDR3 protein. The sample includes around 89,000 distinct CDR3 sequences, around 12% of them seen just once. Only a few counts were recorded for this clonotype. Antigen unknown.

The material sequenced was PBMCs, taken at surgery. This chain joins TRBV25-1 and TRBJ1-1; 9 bases agree with TRBD1. The TCR was taken from a male donor with early-stage non-small cell lung cancer. Written as DNA, the CDR3 is TGTGCCAGCAAACGAACAGGGGGCAAGGCTGAAGCTTTCTTT. This gives the protein CASKRTGGKAEAFF. The entire variable domain, with the rest obtained from reference TRBV25-1 and TRBJ1-1, is as follows: EADIYQTPRYLVIGTGKKITLECSQTMGHDKMYWYQQDPGMELHLIHYSYGVNSTEKGDLSSESTVSRIRTEHFPLTLESARPSHTSQYLCASKRTGGKAEAFFGQGTRLTVV.